The 6 T cell receptor beta chains listed next were all sequenced from one sample in a study of T cell repertoires in cytomegalovirus infection. TCRdb redid the calling of the reads with MiXCR, one entry per CDR3 protein. The sample has approximately 500,000 distinct CDR3 sequences; 11% are singletons. Sequencing was done on a sample of PBMCs. Receptors were obtained from a human donor in good health (CMV status not recorded). Some clones in this sample may be carry-over from other donors' samples.

This clonotype was counted a few times. The rearrangement uses TRBV3-1 and TRBJ2-1; unclear D gene. Germline-derived CDR1 and CDR2 are LGHDT and YNNKEL (reference sequence). V lost 8 bases to trimming and J lost 7 bases, with 12 bases between them. This CDR3 is 12 amino acids long. The chain's CDR3 is CASSSLGNEQFF. In DNA form, the CDR3 reads TGTGCCAGCTCTTCTCTGGGGAATGAGCAGTTCTTC.

This clonotype appeared many times. This chain links TRBV2 with TRBJ1-4, with D perhaps matching TRBD1 (6 bases). Germline assignment: CDR1 SNHLY and CDR2 FYNNEI. The CDR3 covers 15 residues. The V end was cut by 8 bases, the J end by 0 bases, with 13 bases between. CDR3 loop: CASGQGRATNEKLFF. Written as DNA, the CDR3 is TGTGCCAGCGGTCAGGGGCGAGCAACTAATGAAAAACTGTTTTTT.

In this sample, this clonotype turned up many times. This rearrangement joins TRBV7-2 to TRBJ2-7; D might be TRBD2 (5 bases). Germline CDR1 is SGHTA and CDR2 is FQGNSA. The CDR3 extends over 14 amino acids. V gave up 0 bases and J gave up 2 bases, with 8 bases separating them. The CDR3, as DNA: TGTGCCAGCAGCTTAGCGGGAGTTACCTACGAGCAGTACTTC. Protein product: CASSLAGVTYEQYF.

This clonotype came up a few times. The CDR3 spells CASSEPDRGRFYGYTF. The CDR3 DNA is TGTGCCAGCAGTGAACCCGACAGGGGGCGGTTCTATGGCTACACCTTC. The chain combines TRBV2 with TRBJ1-2; 10 bases are shared with TRBD1. This CDR3 spans 16 amino acids. Germline-derived CDR1 and CDR2 are SNHLY and FYNNEI. V was pared by 2 bases and J by 4 bases, with 7 bases of the junction left unmatched.

This clonotype was observed a few times. DNA for the CDR3: TGTGCCAGTCTAGTGTCCGGTGGCTACACCTTC. Its translation: CASLVSGGYTF. The chain employs TRBV19 and TRBJ1-2; D gene unclear. Germline V gene sequence: CDR1 LNHDA, CDR2 SQIVND (reference sequence). The ends were cut back, 8 bases at V and 7 bases at J, with 11 bases in the middle. The CDR3 loop spans 11 amino acids.

There are many counts of this clonotype. V and J are TRBV28 and TRBJ2-1, with 9 bases aligning to TRBD2. V was clipped by 1 base and J by 4 bases; unmatched bases: 2. The CDR3 sequence is 15 residues long. Germline V CDR1 and CDR2: MDHEN, SYDVKM. The CDR3 reads CASSLLAGDYNEQFF. The CDR3 DNA reads TGTGCCAGCAGTTTATTAGCGGGGGATTACAATGAGCAGTTCTTC.